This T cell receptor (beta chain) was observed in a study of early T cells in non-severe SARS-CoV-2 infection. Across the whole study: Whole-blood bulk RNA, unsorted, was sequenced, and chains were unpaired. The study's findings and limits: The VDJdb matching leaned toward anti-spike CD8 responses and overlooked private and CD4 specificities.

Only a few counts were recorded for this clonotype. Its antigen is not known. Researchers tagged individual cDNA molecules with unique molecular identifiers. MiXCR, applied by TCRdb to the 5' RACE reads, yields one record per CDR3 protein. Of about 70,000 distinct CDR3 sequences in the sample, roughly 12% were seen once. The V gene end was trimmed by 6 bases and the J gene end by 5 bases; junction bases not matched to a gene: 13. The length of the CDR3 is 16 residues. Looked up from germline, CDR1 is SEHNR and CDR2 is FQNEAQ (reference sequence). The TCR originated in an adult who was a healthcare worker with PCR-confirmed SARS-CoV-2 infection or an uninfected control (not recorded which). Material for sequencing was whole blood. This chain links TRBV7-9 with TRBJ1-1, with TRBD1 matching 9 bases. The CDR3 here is CASSPPGQGSSTEAFF. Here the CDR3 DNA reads TGTGCCAGCAGTCCTCCGGGACAGGGTTCAAGTACTGAAGCTTTCTTT.